This TCR beta chain was sequenced during a study of graft-versus-host responses after intestinal transplantation. Notes on the study in general: Allografts of one patient group, those with graft-donor T cell macrochimerism, had high graft-versus-host to host-versus-graft clonal ratios. Levels of circulating GvH clones at their peak were associated with early post-transplant HvG declines.

Note on this clone: Its antigen is still unknown.

TCRdb keeps only in-frame clones here, not all; method: immunoSEQ multiplex PCR. This sample has over 60,000 clones, with 80% to 95% found just once. CDR1 is MNHGY, CDR2 SVAAGI, per germline. The CDR3 is 11 amino acids. V gave up 10 bases and J gave up 9 bases, with 15 bases separating them. This sequence was found in a human patient who received an intestinal transplant, so some T cells may come from the graft donor. This rearrangement joins TRBV6-9 to TRBJ1-1; a possible D gene is TRBD1 (5 bases). Sequences were derived from bone marrow, sampled 734 days after intestinal transplantation. CDR3 nucleotides: TGTGCCACCCGGAATGACAGACAAGCTTTCTTT. It specifies CATRNDRQAFF.